One T cell receptor (beta chain) is described in this entry. The antigen is unknown. A minimum of one pre-ART and two post-ART PBMC samples existed for each donor. The CDR3 has 15 amino acids. Trimming cost V 5 bases and J 7 bases, with 21 bases left between them. Germline V lookup: CDR1 SGHTA, CDR2 FQGNSA. This entry is derived from a study of long-term antiretroviral therapy in people with HIV. Study findings and constraints: There were no data on ART adherence, viral resistance or therapy changes, a gap that limits inferences about post-ART repertoire changes.

The run of the v3.0 immunoSEQ assay was at survey level. The data were produced by immunoSEQ multiplex PCR, yet TCRdb's version contains in-frame clones alone and is incomplete. This table holds 30,000 to 40,000 clones, about 82% found once. The receptor was isolated from a man aged 18 to 30 with HIV. The V and J genes are TRBV7-2 and TRBJ2-7; tentatively, D is TRBD2 (6 bases). The material was unsorted PBMCs, obtained roughly 3.5 years after starting antiretroviral therapy. The CDR3 loop is CASSRSWEVTREQYF. CDR3 nucleotides: TGTGCCAGCAGCCGTTCTTGGGAGGTGACCCGTGAGCAGTACTTC.